This TCR beta chain was obtained from a study of blood T cell repertoires in COVID-19. This CDR3 contains 14 residues. Trimming stripped 5 bases from V and 5 bases from J, with 14 bases between. Germline lookup yields CDR1 LNHDA and CDR2 SQIVND (reference sequence). Data came from immunoSEQ multiplex PCR; TCRdb stores just in-frame clones and leaves some out. The data show under 300,000 clones, roughly 81% seen once. The sample consisted of peripheral blood. The V and J genes are TRBV19 and TRBJ2-3; D call uncertain. The source is a man in his forties or fifties with acute or convalescent COVID-19. CDR3 sequence reads: CASSPARPRDTQYF. CDR3 sequence (DNA): TGTGCCAGTAGTCCCGCCCGTCCGAGAGATACGCAGTATTTT.